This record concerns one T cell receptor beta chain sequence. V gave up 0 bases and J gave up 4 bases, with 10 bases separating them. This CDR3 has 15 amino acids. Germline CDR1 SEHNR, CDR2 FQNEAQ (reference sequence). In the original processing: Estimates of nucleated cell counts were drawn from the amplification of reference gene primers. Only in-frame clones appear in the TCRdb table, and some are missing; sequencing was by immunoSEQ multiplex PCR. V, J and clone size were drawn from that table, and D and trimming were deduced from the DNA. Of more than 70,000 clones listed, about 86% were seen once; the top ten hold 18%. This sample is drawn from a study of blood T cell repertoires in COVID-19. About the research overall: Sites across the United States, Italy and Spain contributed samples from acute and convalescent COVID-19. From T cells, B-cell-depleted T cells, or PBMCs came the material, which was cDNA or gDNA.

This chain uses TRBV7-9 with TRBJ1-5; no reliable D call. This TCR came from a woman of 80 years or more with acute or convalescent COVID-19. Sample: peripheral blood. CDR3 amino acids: CASSLAESGNQPQHF. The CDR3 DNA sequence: TGTGCCAGCAGCTTAGCGGAGTCGGGGAATCAGCCCCAGCATTTT.